This TCR beta chain appears in the sequencing data of a study of post-analysis software for immune sequencing data. Unique molecular identifiers were built into the TCR beta cDNA libraries. Each batch of roughly 1 to 11 million T cells produced some 450,000 cDNA molecules. TCRdb reprocessed the PCR reads with MiXCR, giving one entry per CDR3 protein. The sample has some 500,000 distinct CDR3 sequences, around 40% seen once. Study results and caveats: Samples sharing a preparation batch grouped tightly together when assessed by F measure. Compared with controls, patients showed significantly lower normalized Chao1 diversity.

In regard to this clonotype: The antigen remains undetermined.

The receptor was derived from a girl aged 5-17 years with multiple sclerosis. Sequenced material: blood.

The CDR3 coding sequence is TGTGCCAGCAGACTCGGACAGGGTGAAGAGACCCAGTACTTC. It is translated as CASRLGQGEETQYF. The rearrangement joins TRBV7-9 to TRBJ2-5; 8 bases agree with TRBD1. Germline assignment: CDR1 SEHNR and CDR2 FQNEAQ (reference sequence). The CDR3 sequence is 14 residues long. Trimming at V came to 6 bases and at J to 3 bases, leaving 6 bases not matched to a gene.